This TCR beta chain was sequenced during a study of cytomegalovirus exposure and HLA in healthy donors. The junction had 8 bases not matched to a gene; V was cut back by 1 base and J by 0 bases. Germline V CDR1 and CDR2: LGHNA, YNFKEQ. This CDR3 region has 17 residues. Overall study results and limits: As a later analysis revealed, most CMV-associated TCR beta chains appeared HLA-restricted.

With 60 Vbeta and 13 Jbeta primers, the PCR was carried out. Profiled with immunoSEQ multiplex PCR; TCRdb holds only in-frame clones, not every one. This table has some 140,000 clones, around three quarters appearing once. In this sample, this clone turned up a few times. Its antigen is as yet unknown. The material sequenced was PBMCs. The rearrangement joins TRBV4-2 to TRBJ2-7; 8 bases line up with TRBD2. This receptor was identified in a man in his late teens or twenties in good health and CMV-seronegative. The CDR3 bases are TGTGCCAGCAGCCAAGGGCCTACTAGCGGTGTCTCCTACGAGCAGTACTTC. Translation: CASSQGPTSGVSYEQYF.